The rows below give T cell receptor beta chains drawn from one sample of a study of beta chain features in type 1 diabetes. Libraries were prepared by immunoSEQ multiplex PCR; TCRdb keeps only in-frame clonotypes and omits some of them. The sample shows some 160,000 clones, 6.5% to 10% of them seen only once. Sequenced: central memory CD4+ T cells from blood. These receptors originate from a woman aged 18-35 years with type 1 diabetes. Each CDR3 is given with its conserved first and last residue. D genes are given only for firm matches. Some rows mark clone size as missing; the rest say once, few, many or name a class of expanded clone.

few | TRBJ1-1 | TRBV2 | NA | TGTGCCAGCAGCAGACAGTGGGGCGCTGAAGCTTTCTTT | CASSRQWGAEAFF
NA | TRBJ1-2 | TRBV15 | NA | TGTGCCACCAGCAGAGATCAGTATGGCTACACCTTC | CATSRDQYGYTF
NA | TRBJ1-5 | TRBV18 | NA | TGTGCCAGCTCTCCGTTAGAAGGGGGTCAGCCCCAGCATTTT | CASSPLEGGQPQHF
NA | TRBJ2-1 | TRBV5-1 | NA | TGCGCCAGCAGCTTCACAGGGAGCGAGCAGTTCTTC | CASSFTGSEQFF
few | TRBJ2-6 | TRBV25-1 | NA | TGTGCCAGCGCACAGGGCGCGTCTATTTCTGGGGCCAACGTCCTGACTTTC | CASAQGASISGANVLTF
few | TRBJ2-4 | TRBV28 | NA | TGTGCCAGCAACCTAGATTGGACAGTAGGTATATGGTACTTC | CASNLDWTVGIWYF
few | TRBJ1-2 | TRBV5-4 | NA | TGTGCCAGCAGCTTTGACAGGAGCTATGGCTACACCTTC | CASSFDRSYGYTF
few | TRBJ2-7 | TRBV7-9 | NA | TGTGCCAGCAGCAAAGGACAGAGCTCCTACGAGCAGTACTTC | CASSKGQSSYEQYF
NA | TRBJ2-7 | TRBV20-1 | NA | TGCAGTGCTAGGCAGGGGTACGAGCAGTACTTC | CSARQGYEQYF
NA | TRBJ1-3 | TRBV9 | NA | TGTGCCAGCAGCGTAGGCGGGGACTCTGGAAACACCATATATTTT | CASSVGGDSGNTIYF
NA | TRBJ2-3 | TRBV4-3 | NA | TGCGCCAGCAGCCAAGACCCTAGCGTAAGCACAGATACGCAGTATTTT | CASSQDPSVSTDTQYF
few | TRBJ1-2 | TRBV4-3 | TRBD1 | TGCGCCAGCAGCTACCAGGGGGAAGGTGGCTACACCTTC | CASSYQGEGGYTF
few | TRBJ1-4 | TRBV11-2 | TRBD1 | TGTGCCAGCAGCTTTGGGTTAGGACAGGGGGCGCGACGGAATGAAAAACTGTTTTTT | CASSFGLGQGARRNEKLFF
NA | TRBJ2-2 | TRBV7-2 | NA | TGTGCCAGCAGCTCCGGGGCGGGGACCCTTCGCGGGGAGCTGTTTTTT | CASSSGAGTLRGELFF
few | TRBJ2-7 | TRBV30 | TRBD1 | TGTGCCTGGAGTGTAAAAATCGGACAGGGTTCCTACGAGCAGTACTTC | CAWSVKIGQGSYEQYF
many | TRBJ2-5 | TRBV19 | NA | TGTGCCAGTAGTCCCTGGACTCTAGCAGCTACTAAGACCCAGTACTTC | CASSPWTLAATKTQYF
NA | TRBJ2-7 | TRBV14 | NA | TGTGCCAGCAGCCAAGGGGGCACAGCGACGCAGTACTTC | CASSQGGTATQYF
few | TRBJ1-1 | TRBV7-2 | NA | TGTGCCAGCAGCTTACGGTGGGGCCTCCTTTACACTGAAGCTTTCTTT | CASSLRWGLLYTEAFF
NA | TRBJ2-3 | TRBV18 | NA | TGTGCCAGCTCTTTCAGCCACGGGAGCACAGATACGCAGTATTTT | CASSFSHGSTDTQYF
few | TRBJ2-5 | TRBV5-4 | TRBD2 | TGTGCCAGCAGCTTGGCCAGAGCGGGGGGAGAGACCCAGTACTTC | CASSLARAGGETQYF
NA | TRBJ2-6 | TRBV7-2 | NA | TGTGCCAGCAGCCAGACTGGGGCCAACGTCCTGACTTTC | CASSQTGANVLTF
NA | TRBJ2-7 | TRBV10-3 | TRBD1 | TGTGCCATCAGTGAGACAGGGGCGTCCTACGAGCAGTACTTC | CAISETGASYEQYF
few | TRBJ1-5 | TRBV2 | NA | TGTGCCAGCAGTGCCGGGGACATCAATCAGCCCCAGCATTTT | CASSAGDINQPQHF
NA | TRBJ2-7 | TRBV27 | NA | TGTGCCAGCAGTTTTGTAGGGGGAAAGCAGTACTTC | CASSFVGGKQYF
NA | TRBJ1-5 | TRBV10-3 | NA | TGTGCCACCCTGGACAGTGGGGGTAAGCCCCAGCATTTT | CATLDSGGKPQHF
few | TRBJ1-5 | TRBV7-2 | NA | TGTGCCAGCAGCTTAGGGGGGTGGAGGGCAGATCAGCCCCAGCATTTT | CASSLGGWRADQPQHF
NA | TRBJ2-3 | TRBV7-2 | TRBD2 | TGTGCCAGCAGCTTATTCGGGCTAGCGGGAGATACGCAGTATTTT | CASSLFGLAGDTQYF
NA | TRBJ2-2 | TRBV7-9 | TRBD2 | TGTGCCAGCAGCTTTGGACTAGCGGTCACCGGGGAGCTGTTTTTT | CASSFGLAVTGELFF
few | TRBJ1-2 | TRBV5-6 | NA | TGTGCCAGCAGTACGCGGCTTGGCTACACCTTC | CASSTRLGYTF
few | TRBJ1-1 | TRBV20-1 | NA | TGCAGTGCCGAGGACACTGAAGCTTTCTTT | CSAEDTEAFF
NA | TRBJ2-3 | TRBV10-2 | TRBD2 | TGCGCCAGCAGTGAATCTCTAGCGGGGACGGATACGCAGTATTTT | CASSESLAGTDTQYF